The rows below give T cell receptor beta chains drawn from one sample of a study of CD8 T cells in ankylosing spondylitis. TCRdb re-called the 5' RACE reads through MiXCR, storing one row per CDR3 protein. The sample yields some 350,000 distinct CDR3 sequences, under 15% seen once. Input material: blood, either unsorted or a sorted T cell fraction (not recorded which). The source of these receptors is a male donor with ankylosing spondylitis or in good health (not recorded which). CDR3s include the opening cysteine and the closing phenylalanine or tryptophan. A D gene is named only where the DNA matches it firmly. Not all rows give a size; the values are once, few, many and, for expanded clones, a class.

abundance	v_gene	j_gene	d_gene	CDR3nt	CDR3aa
.	TRBV18	TRBJ2-2	.	TGTGCCAGCTCACCGGGCGGACGGCTAACCGGGGAGCTGTTTTTT	CASSPGGRLTGELFF
.	TRBV29-1	TRBJ1-2	.	TGCAGCGTTGACGATGACACGCTCGGATATGGCTACACCTTC	CSVDDDTLGYGYTF
few	TRBV29-1	TRBJ2-3	TRBD2	TGCAGCGTTGCGACTAGCGGGCGTAGAGATACGCAGTATTTT	CSVATSGRRDTQYF
few	TRBV12-3/TRBV12-4	TRBJ2-1	.	TGTGCCAGCAGTCCGCCGGGACAACCCTACAATGAGCAGTTCTTC	CASSPPGQPYNEQFF
few	TRBV2	TRBJ2-5	TRBD2	TGTGCCAGCAGTGAAGCGTTGGGGAGCGGGGGAGAGACCCAGTACTTC	CASSEALGSGGETQYF
few	TRBV29-1	TRBJ2-7	TRBD1	TGCAGCGTTTCCGGGACAGCTCTTCAGGGGCAGTACTTC	CSVSGTALQGQYF
few	TRBV12-3/TRBV12-4	TRBJ2-1	TRBD2	TGTGCCAGCAGTAGACTAGCGAATGAGCAGTTCTTC	CASSRLANEQFF
.	TRBV2	TRBJ2-1	.	TGTGCCAGCGGGACTCACAATGAGCAGTTCTTC	CASGTHNEQFF
.	TRBV15	TRBJ1-1	.	TGTGCCACCAGCAGCCGGACCTCGGGGATGAACACTGAAGCTTTCTTT	CATSSRTSGMNTEAFF
once	TRBV20-1	TRBJ2-7	TRBD1	TGCAGTGCTAGAGATGGGGACAGTCCTAAGAGGTACGAGCAGTACTTC	CSARDGDSPKRYEQYF
few	TRBV10-3	TRBJ2-5	TRBD2	TGTGCCATCAGTGAAGAGCGGGGGTTCCAAGAGACCCAGTACTTC	CAISEERGFQETQYF
.	TRBV5-1	TRBJ1-1	.	TGCGCCAGCAGCAATGGTGGTTCGAACACTGAAGCTTTCTTT	CASSNGGSNTEAFF
few	TRBV5-1	TRBJ1-6	.	TGCGCCAGCAGCTTGGCCGACCCCACGGGTAATTCACCCCTCCACTTT	CASSLADPTGNSPLHF
.	TRBV3-1	TRBJ2-1	.	TGTGCCAGCAGCCAGCCCGGGGGGCCCACCTACAATGAGCAGTTCTTC	CASSQPGGPTYNEQFF
few	TRBV29-1	TRBJ2-2	.	TGCAGCGTTGAAGTGGGTCACACCGGGGAGCTGTTTTTT	CSVEVGHTGELFF
.	TRBV20-1	TRBJ2-7	TRBD2	TGCAGTGCTGGACTAGCGGGAGATGAGCAGTACTTC	CSAGLAGDEQYF
few	TRBV20-1	TRBJ2-2	.	TGCAGTGCTCGACTGTCGGGGGCATCCGGGGAGCTGTTTTTT	CSARLSGASGELFF
.	TRBV12-3/TRBV12-4	TRBJ1-4	.	TGTGCCAGCAGTTTATCCGAGACAAGAATGTTTTTT	CASSLSETRMFF
.	TRBV5-4	TRBJ2-5	TRBD2	TGTGCCAGCAGCAGGCGGGGGGCGGGGCAAGAGACCCAGTACTTC	CASSRRGAGQETQYF
.	TRBV6-5	TRBJ1-4	.	TGTGCCAGCAGTTACGTTTACGAGGGGGCTAATGAAAAACTGTTTTTT	CASSYVYEGANEKLFF
few	TRBV20-1	TRBJ2-3	TRBD2	TGCAGTGCTATAGGACTAGCCGCAGATACGCAGTATTTT	CSAIGLAADTQYF
many	TRBV12-3/TRBV12-4	TRBJ2-1	TRBD2	TGTGCCAGCAGTCTCCCGGGTAGCGGGGGCCTACAGGAGCAGTTCTTC	CASSLPGSGGLQEQFF
many	TRBV5-6	TRBJ2-1	.	TGTGCCAGCAGCTTGGAAGTTGGGCCTAGCTCCTACAATGAGCAGTTCTTC	CASSLEVGPSSYNEQFF
few	TRBV5-1	TRBJ2-7	TRBD2	TGCGCCAGCAGCCCTTCGGTGCGGGAGTTAAACGAGCAGTACTTC	CASSPSVRELNEQYF
few	TRBV30	TRBJ1-5	.	TGTGCCTGGAGTCCCCCAGGGAGGAGCAATCAGCCCCAGCATTTT	CAWSPPGRSNQPQHF
.	TRBV6-4	TRBJ2-2	TRBD1	TGTGCCAGCAGTAAAATGACAGGGTTCGCCGGGGAGCTGTTTTTT	CASSKMTGFAGELFF
.	TRBV20-1	TRBJ1-5	.	TGCAGTGCTTGGACCGATCCGAATCAGCCCCAGCATTTT	CSAWTDPNQPQHF
many	TRBV27	TRBJ1-2	.	TGTGCCAGCCGAGATCCGGGTTGGTATGGCTACACCTTC	CASRDPGWYGYTF
few	TRBV4-1	TRBJ1-4	TRBD1	TGCGCCAGCAGCCAGAGGGACAGGGAGATAGAAAAACTGTTTTTT	CASSQRDREIEKLFF
.	TRBV14	TRBJ2-5	.	TGTGCCAGCAGCCAAGTATGGGCGACAGAAGAGACCCAGTACTTC	CASSQVWATEETQYF
few	TRBV10-2	TRBJ2-3	TRBD2	TGCGCCAGCATGACTAGCGGGGGGACGCAGTATTTT	CASMTSGGTQYF
.	TRBV12-3/TRBV12-4	TRBJ1-3	.	TGTGCCAGCAGTGCCCGGATTGGGGCCTTCTCTGGAAACACCATATATTTT	CASSARIGAFSGNTIYF
many	TRBV12-3/TRBV12-4	TRBJ2-7	.	TGTGCCAGCAGTAGAGGGACTTCGGGGGAGCAGTACTTC	CASSRGTSGEQYF
few	TRBV7-8	TRBJ2-7	TRBD1	TGTGCCAGCAGCATCTACAGGGGAGAGGGGTCCTACGAGCAGTACTTC	CASSIYRGEGSYEQYF
.	TRBV5-1	TRBJ2-5	.	TGCGCCAGCAGCTTGTCAGGAAGGACGGAGACCCAGTACTTC	CASSLSGRTETQYF
.	TRBV5-1	TRBJ2-3	.	TGCGCCAGCAGCTTGGTTGGGGCCGTTCGGACAGATACGCAGTATTTT	CASSLVGAVRTDTQYF
.	TRBV10-2	TRBJ2-4	.	TGCGCCAGCAGTGAAGGAGCAGGAGCGGACATTCAGTACTTC	CASSEGAGADIQYF
.	TRBV18	TRBJ1-5	.	TGTGCCAGCTCACCCTCAGAGGGTCAGCCCCAGCATTTT	CASSPSEGQPQHF
.	TRBV19	TRBJ2-7	.	TGTGCCAGTAGTAGCTCTCCCTACGAGCAGTACTTC	CASSSSPYEQYF
few	TRBV9	TRBJ1-1	.	TGTGCCAGCCGGATCACCAGGGCTTTCTTT	CASRITRAFF
.	TRBV3-1	TRBJ2-7	.	TGTGCCAGCAGCCTTCATTCCTACGAGCAGTACTTC	CASSLHSYEQYF
many	TRBV10-3	TRBJ2-2	.	TGTGCCATCAGTGATTTAATGGACACCGGGGAGCTGTTTTTT	CAISDLMDTGELFF
.	TRBV18	TRBJ2-3	.	TGTGCCAGCTCACCACGGGTCAGGGATTTATGGTATTTT	CASSPRVRDLWYF
.	TRBV20-1	TRBJ2-1	TRBD2	TGCAGTGCTAGATCCCTACTAGCGGGAGCCTACAATGAGCAGTTCTTC	CSARSLLAGAYNEQFF
few	TRBV7-8	TRBJ2-1	TRBD2	TGTGCCAGCAGCTTAGCAGAGGCGGGGACTACGTTCTTC	CASSLAEAGTTFF
many	TRBV5-4	TRBJ2-5	TRBD1	TGTGCCAGCAGCTCGAGACAGGGTGTTTGGGAGACCCAGTACTTC	CASSSRQGVWETQYF
.	TRBV12-3/TRBV12-4	TRBJ2-7	.	TGTGCCAGCAGTTTAAGGGGGAAGAGTCCTCAGTACTTC	CASSLRGKSPQYF
.	TRBV18	TRBJ2-7	.	TGTGCCAGCTCGGCAGGGGCCTACGAGCAGTACTTC	CASSAGAYEQYF
few	TRBV4-1	TRBJ2-3	TRBD2	TGCGCCAGCAGCCAAGGAGTTTTGGGGGGGTACACAGATACGCAGTATTTT	CASSQGVLGGYTDTQYF